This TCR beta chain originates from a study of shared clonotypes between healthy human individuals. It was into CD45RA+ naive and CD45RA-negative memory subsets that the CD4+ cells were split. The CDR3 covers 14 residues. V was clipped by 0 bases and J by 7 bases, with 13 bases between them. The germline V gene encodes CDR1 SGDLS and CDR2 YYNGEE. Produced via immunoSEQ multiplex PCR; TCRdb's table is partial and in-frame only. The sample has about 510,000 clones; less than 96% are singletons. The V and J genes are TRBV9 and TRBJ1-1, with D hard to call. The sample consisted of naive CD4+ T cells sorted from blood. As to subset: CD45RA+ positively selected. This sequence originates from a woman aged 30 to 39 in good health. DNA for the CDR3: TGTGCCAGCAGCGTAGGAGGGCACTCCATTGAAGCTTTCTTT. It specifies CASSVGGHSIEAFF.